A single sample is the source of the 23 T cell receptor beta chains below, sequenced in a study of blood T cell repertoires in COVID-19. Sequenced by immunoSEQ multiplex PCR; TCRdb stores in-frame clones only, minus some. The sample has roughly 84,000 clones, around 85% seen once. Sequences were obtained from peripheral blood. These receptors all stem from a man older than 75 with active or convalescent COVID-19.

The V gene is TRBV19, the J gene TRBJ1-5, with 9 bases matching TRBD1. The CDR3 spans 15 residues. Germline loops: CDR1 LNHDA, CDR2 SQIVND (reference sequence). V was pared by 6 bases and J by 3 bases, with 6 bases of the junction left unmatched. The CDR3 region is CASRKTGGPNQPQHF. The CDR3 DNA sequence: TGTGCCAGTAGAAAAACAGGGGGCCCCAATCAGCCCCAGCATTTT.

V is TRBV19 and J is TRBJ2-1, with 8 bases lining up with TRBD1. V lost 10 bases, J lost 2 bases, and 7 bases stayed unmatched. The germline V gene encodes CDR1 LNHDA and CDR2 SQIVND (reference sequence). The CDR3 extends over 14 amino acids. The CDR3 here is CATSQGATYNEQFF. CDR3 nucleotide sequence: TGTGCCACCTCCCAGGGGGCTACCTACAATGAGCAGTTCTTC. Looking up the rest from reference TRBV19 and TRBJ2-1 gives the full variable domain: DGGITQSPKYLFRKEGQNVTLSCEQNLNHDAMYWYRQDPGQGLRLIYYSQIVNDFQKGDIAEGYSVSREKKESFPLTVTSAQKNPTAFYLCATSQGATYNEQFFGPGTRLTVL.

V gene TRBV11-2 combines with J gene TRBJ1-1; possible D gene TRBD1, 5 bases. The CDR3 is 14 residues long. Germline lookup yields CDR1 SGHAT and CDR2 FQNNGV. V was cut by 0 bases and J by 10 bases, with 15 bases left in between. The CDR3 region is CASSLDTSRAAAFF. DNA for the CDR3: TGTGCCAGCAGCTTAGATACGAGCAGGGCAGCAGCTTTCTTT.

This chain joins TRBV2 and TRBJ2-2, with 8 bases lining up with TRBD2. CDR3 length: 15 amino acids. Germline values: CDR1 SNHLY, CDR2 FYNNEI. J lost 2 bases, V lost 7 bases, and 6 bases had no gene match. The CDR3 spells CASNRAGVNTGELFF. The CDR3 region has the DNA TGTGCCAGCAATAGAGCGGGGGTTAACACCGGGGAGCTGTTTTTT.

The chain has TRBV15 and TRBJ2-3; 7 bases are shared with TRBD2. J was trimmed by 2 bases and V by 8 bases; bases with no gene match: 10. CDR3 size: 15 residues. Germline V gives CDR1 LNHNV, CDR2 YYDKDF (reference sequence). The CDR3 sequence is CATHEYGGSTDTQYF. In nucleotides, the CDR3 is TGTGCCACCCATGAGTACGGGGGGTCCACAGATACGCAGTATTTT.

A single count supports this clone. The rearrangement uses TRBV5-8 and TRBJ1-3, with D unclear. Germline CDR1 is SGHTS and CDR2 is YDEGEE. The CDR3 runs to 16 residues. Deletions cut 3 bases from V and 2 bases from J, with 15 bases between. DNA for the CDR3: TGTGCCAGCAGCTCCTCCGGGGTGGAGGCTGGAAACACCATATATTTT. It codes for CASSSSGVEAGNTIYF.

This chain uses TRBV5-1 with TRBJ2-3; the match to TRBD1 covers 8 bases. The CDR3 consists of 16 residues. CDR1 and CDR2 from the germline V gene are SGHRS and YFSETQ. J gave up 4 bases and V 0 bases, and 7 bases lay outside the gene matches. The CDR3 DNA reads TGCGCCAGCAGCTTGGATTCCAGGGGGCTCGCAGATACGCAGTATTTT. Amino acid sequence: CASSLDSRGLADTQYF.

This sequence joins TRBV30 and TRBJ1-2, with D maybe TRBD1 (5 bases). Germline CDR1 and CDR2: GTSNPN and SVGIG (reference sequence). The CDR3 is 13 residues long. V lost 7 bases and J lost 7, with 19 bases in between. In DNA form, the CDR3 reads TGTGCCTCCCGGGGGGTGTCTAACGTTGGCTACACCTTC. This encodes CASRGVSNVGYTF.

The CDR3 nucleotides read TGTGCCAGCAGCGGACCACAGGGAGCGCATAATTCACCCCTCCACTTT. This encodes CASSGPQGAHNSPLHF. The chain employs TRBV9 and TRBJ1-6; TRBD1 might be the D (6 bases). The CDR3 consists of 16 residues. The germline CDR1 and CDR2 sequences are SGDLS and YYNGEE. V lost 3 bases and J 5 bases, leaving 15 bases between the germline ends.

This chain connects TRBV5-3 to TRBJ1-5, with TRBD1 matching 7 bases. TRBV5-3 has ORF status, its function being uncertain. The CDR3 totals 16 residues. J gave up 1 base and V 4 bases, and 8 bases lay outside the gene matches. The CDR3 protein is CARSLTGTVSNQPQHF. CDR3 in DNA: TGTGCCAGAAGCCTCACCGGGACAGTAAGCAATCAGCCCCAGCATTTT.

CDR3 loop: CASSQDHGRSYNEQFF. The CDR3, as DNA: TGCGCCAGCAGCCAAGATCACGGGAGGTCCTACAATGAGCAGTTCTTC. The J gene is TRBJ2-1, the V gene TRBV4-1, with 7 bases lining up with TRBD2. CDR3 length equals 16 residues. V lost 0 bases and J lost 1; bases outside the gene matches: 3. Germline CDR1 and CDR2: MGHRA and YSYEKL.

This clone has a single count. This chain joins TRBV19 and TRBJ1-4; a possible D gene is TRBD1 (6 bases). CDR1 is LNHDA, CDR2 SQIVND, per germline (reference sequence). V lost 3 bases and J 8 bases, leaving 25 bases between the germline ends. CDR3 length: 18 amino acids. The CDR3 is CASSIGKGGWGSGEKLFF. The CDR3 DNA follows: TGTGCCAGTAGTATCGGTAAAGGGGGTTGGGGCTCAGGAGAAAAACTGTTTTTT.

The J gene is TRBJ2-2, the V gene TRBV24-1, with 9 nucleotides matching TRBD1. The CDR3 is 16 residues long. Germline assignment: CDR1 KGHDR and CDR2 SFDVKD. Trimming removed 4 bases from V and 6 bases from J; junction bases left unmatched: 8. The CDR3 DNA follows: TGTGCCACCAGTGACGAACGCCGGGACAGGGCCGGGGAGCTGTTTTTT. Protein product: CATSDERRDRAGELFF.

The V and J genes are TRBV19 and TRBJ2-2, with 7 nucleotides matching TRBD1. Germline-derived CDR1 and CDR2 are LNHDA and SQIVND (reference sequence). V shed 1 base, J shed 10 bases, and the junction held 6 bases outside the gene matches. CDR3 size: 14 residues. The CDR3 region is CASSIGQGMEELFF. DNA for the CDR3: TGTGCCAGTAGTATAGGACAGGGAATGGAGGAGCTGTTTTTT.

This chain connects TRBV24-1 to TRBJ2-5; 9 positions match TRBD2. The CDR3 is 15 residues long. Germline-derived CDR1 and CDR2 are KGHDR and SFDVKD. Losses at the gene ends were 6 bases for V and 2 bases for J; bases not matched to a gene: 6. The CDR3 region is CATSTSSGVQETQYF. The CDR3 coding sequence is TGTGCCACCAGTACCTCTAGCGGGGTTCAAGAGACCCAGTACTTC.

CDR3 DNA sequence: TGCGCCAGCAGCTTGACTTCTGGACAGTGGGAAAAACTGTTTTTT. It yields the protein CASSLTSGQWEKLFF. The rearrangement links TRBV5-1 to TRBJ1-4; maybe TRBD1 (6 bases). This CDR3 region has 15 residues. V lost 1 base and J lost 8, with 15 bases in between. Germline V gene sequence: CDR1 SGHRS, CDR2 YFSETQ.

This chain uses TRBV3-1 (or the pseudogene TRBV3-2) with TRBJ1-6; 8 bases fit TRBD1. With V trimmed by 6 bases and J by 10 bases, 5 bases remained unmatched. The CDR3 runs to 13 residues. Germline-derived CDR1 and CDR2 are LGHDT and YNNKEL (reference sequence). CDR3 in amino acids: CASRQGVQSPLHF. CDR3 nucleotide sequence: TGTGCCAGCAGACAGGGGGTACAGTCACCCCTCCACTTT.

This clone was found once. V is TRBV3-1 (or the pseudogene TRBV3-2) and J is TRBJ2-1, with D tentatively TRBD2 (6 bases). Trimming pared 4 bases from V and 6 bases from J, leaving 22 bases between. Germline V gene data show CDR1 as LGHDT and CDR2 as YNNKEL (reference sequence). The CDR3 runs to 17 residues. The CDR3 bases are TGTGCCAGCAGCCGGGGATTTGGCCCGGTGGAGGGCAATGAGCAGTTCTTC. It specifies CASSRGFGPVEGNEQFF.

V gene TRBV24-1 combines with J gene TRBJ2-3; 8 nucleotides agree with TRBD1. The germline V gene has CDR1 KGHDR and CDR2 SFDVKD. V dropped 4 bases and J dropped 1; count of bases not matched to a gene: 6. This CDR3 has 16 residues. The CDR3 loop reads CATSEYGTGRTDTQYF. CDR3 nucleotides: TGTGCCACCAGTGAGTACGGGACAGGCCGCACAGATACGCAGTATTTT.

The chain carries TRBV25-1 and TRBJ2-2, with 7 bases matching TRBD1. CDR1 is MGHDK and CDR2 is SYGVNS in the germline V gene. V lost 8 bases to trimming and J lost 4 bases; unmatched junction nucleotides: 4. This CDR3 region has 13 residues. The CDR3 sequence is CASRTGVTGELFF. The CDR3 coding sequence is TGTGCCAGCCGGACAGGCGTCACCGGGGAGCTGTTTTTT.

This sequence joins TRBV3-1 (or the pseudogene TRBV3-2) and TRBJ1-1, with D tentatively TRBD1 (6 bases). From germline, CDR1 is LGHDT and CDR2 YNNKEL (reference sequence). Trimming pared 4 bases from V and 1 base from J, leaving 10 bases between. The CDR3 length is 14 residues. The CDR3 is CASSPRTENTEAFF. DNA for the CDR3: TGTGCCAGCAGCCCGAGGACAGAGAACACTGAAGCTTTCTTT.

The rearrangement joins TRBV7-9 to TRBJ2-1; D possibly corresponds to TRBD2 (6 bases). Trimming shortened V by 6 bases and J by 12 bases, and 15 bases separated the two germline ends. CDR3 length: 12 amino acids. Germline CDR1 is SEHNR and CDR2 is FQNEAQ (reference sequence). This CDR3 reads CASRTSEEGQFF. In nucleotides, the CDR3 is TGTGCCAGCAGAACGTCCGAGGAGGGGCAGTTCTTC.

Only a few counts were recorded for this clone. The chain has TRBV28 and TRBJ1-5; 9 nucleotides line up with TRBD1. Germline V gives CDR1 MDHEN, CDR2 SYDVKM. Trimming took 3 bases from V and 0 from J; bases not matched to a gene: 9. This CDR3 has 18 amino acids. CDR3 sequence: CASSFWDRAIDSNQPQHF. DNA of the CDR3: TGTGCCAGCAGTTTTTGGGACAGGGCAATCGATAGCAATCAGCCCCAGCATTTT.